This TCR beta chain was recorded in a study of blood T cell repertoires in COVID-19. Study as a whole: Researchers got acute and convalescent COVID-19 samples from the United States, Italy and Spain. In each case, the material was cDNA or gDNA derived from T cells, B-cell-depleted T cells, or PBMCs.

CDR1 is MDHEN, CDR2 SYDVKM, per germline. The CDR3 is 18 residues long. V shed 5 bases and J shed 3 bases, with 24 bases lying between them. In the original analysis: For nucleated cells, counts were estimated from reference gene primer amplification. Profiling relied on immunoSEQ multiplex PCR, and the TCRdb table lists in-frame clones only, not all of them. V, J and clone size are taken as reported in that table, and D and trimming were inferred from the DNA itself. Counted here are 150,000 to 200,000 clones, 80% to 90% occurring once; the ten biggest clones make up 2.5% to 3.5%. The specimen sequenced was peripheral blood. The sequence was collected from a man between 60 and 70 years old with acute or convalescent COVID-19. This chain uses TRBV28 with TRBJ2-3; TRBD2 might be the D (6 bases). The CDR3 DNA sequence: TGTGCCAGCAGTCTGGGCACCCTTACCGGGAGTAAAACAGATACGCAGTATTTT. Its protein is CASSLGTLTGSKTDTQYF.